The 16 T cell receptor beta chains presented below share a single source sample, sequenced in a study of T cell responses to AZD1222 COVID-19 vaccine. Some clones are missing from TCRdb's copy, which holds only in-frame ones; the method was immunoSEQ multiplex PCR. Of some 130,000 clones detected, 85% to 95% appear once; the ten largest clones hold approximately 6.8%. This specimen consisted of peripheral blood, obtained 28 days after the second AZD1222 dose. The receptors stem from an adult who received the AZD1222 COVID-19 vaccine.

This chain joins TRBV2 and TRBJ1-6; no clear D. V was trimmed by 5 bases and J by 0 bases, leaving 20 bases between them. Germline values: CDR1 SNHLY, CDR2 FYNNEI. This CDR3 is built from 19 residues. The CDR3 region is CASSIQTYLYSSYNSPLHF. The CDR3 nucleotides are TGTGCCAGCAGTATACAAACGTACCTATACAGCTCCTATAATTCACCCCTCCACTTT.

V and J are TRBV7-2 and TRBJ2-1; either TRBD1 or TRBD2 may fit D (5 bases each). The germline CDR1 and CDR2 sequences are SGHTA and FQGNSA. The germline V and J ends were trimmed by 3 bases and 2 bases, with 14 bases remaining between them. The CDR3 runs to 16 residues. CDR3 amino acids: CASSLGVGEPYNEQFF. CDR3 coding DNA: TGTGCCAGCAGCTTGGGGGTGGGGGAACCCTACAATGAGCAGTTCTTC.

Comment on this clone: In the same sample, other DNA sequences code for this CDR3. This sequence joins TRBV4-3 and TRBJ1-5; D not resolved. Trimming took off 0 bases at V and 5 bases at J, with 5 bases between the two ends. Germline values: CDR1 LGHNA, CDR2 YSLEER. CDR3 length equals 13 residues. The CDR3 loop reads CASSQDRDQPQHF. The CDR3 nucleotides read TGCGCCAGCAGCCAAGATCGGGATCAGCCCCAGCATTTT.

J is TRBJ2-2 and V is TRBV2; 10 bases align to TRBD2. V gave up 2 bases and J gave up 1 base; unmatched junction bases: 10. This CDR3 has 19 amino acids. Germline values: CDR1 SNHLY, CDR2 FYNNEI. CDR3 sequence (DNA): TGTGCCAGCAGTGAAATTCGGCTAGCGGGGGCGAAGAACACCGGGGAGCTGTTTTTT. It yields the protein CASSEIRLAGAKNTGELFF.

The genes are TRBV19 and TRBJ1-1; D gene uncertain. The CDR3 consists of 12 residues. The germline V and J ends were trimmed by 5 bases and 4 bases, with 8 bases remaining between them. CDR1 and CDR2 from the germline V gene are LNHDA and SQIVND (reference sequence). The DNA for the CDR3 is TGTGCCAGTAGTCGGGGAGTCACTGAAGCTTTCTTT. Translating it yields CASSRGVTEAFF.

This rearrangement joins TRBV6-5 to TRBJ2-7; D is perhaps TRBD2 (6 bases). Looked up from germline, CDR1 is MNHEY and CDR2 is SVGAGI. The CDR3 covers 16 residues. Trimming stripped 0 bases from V and 3 bases from J, with 15 bases between. The CDR3 is CASSYSIPAEGYEQYF. The DNA of the CDR3 is TGTGCCAGCAGTTACTCGATACCAGCGGAGGGCTACGAGCAGTACTTC.

The chain joins TRBV12-3 or TRBV12-4 to TRBJ1-2; D is ambiguous. This CDR3 comprises 12 residues. Trimming pared 3 bases from V and 8 bases from J, leaving 10 bases between. This CDR3 is CASSFFGGGYTF. DNA for the CDR3: TGTGCCAGCAGTTTTTTCGGAGGGGGCTACACCTTC.

The genes are TRBV11-3 and TRBJ2-2; either TRBD1 or TRBD2 may fit D (5 bases each). Trimming left V 5 bases short and J 6 bases short, with 16 bases between. This CDR3 has 15 amino acids. Germline V gene sequence: CDR1 SGHNT, CDR2 YENEEA. The CDR3 reads CASSEGTVVPGELFF. CDR3 DNA sequence: TGTGCCAGCAGCGAAGGGACGGTGGTTCCCGGGGAGCTGTTTTTT.

The chain couples TRBV7-2 to TRBJ1-2, with a weak D call TRBD1 (5 bases). Germline V lookup: CDR1 SGHTA, CDR2 FQGNSA. Trimming shortened V by 5 bases and J by 3 bases, and 16 bases separated the two germline ends. This CDR3 has 15 amino acids. The CDR3 protein is CASSPGTGSHYGYTF. DNA for the CDR3: TGTGCCAGCAGCCCTGGGACGGGTTCTCACTATGGCTACACCTTC.

The V call is TRBV19, the J call TRBJ1-5, with D perhaps matching TRBD1 (5 bases). The ends were cut back, 10 bases at V and 2 bases at J, with 18 bases in the middle. The V gene's germline CDR1 is LNHDA and CDR2 SQIVND (reference sequence). CDR3 length equals 15 residues. CDR3 protein: CATKTGTRGNQPQHF. DNA for the CDR3: TGTGCCACGAAAACTGGGACGCGCGGCAATCAGCCCCAGCATTTT.

CDR3 DNA: TGTGCCAGCAGCTTGAGAGGGCCCAATCAGCCCCAGCATTTT. It codes for CASSLRGPNQPQHF. The V and J genes are TRBV5-6 and TRBJ1-5; D not resolved. Germline V lookup: CDR1 SGHDT, CDR2 YYEEEE. Trimming removed 1 base at V and 3 bases at J, with 8 bases between. This CDR3 has 14 amino acids. Supplemented by reference TRBV5-6 and TRBJ1-5, the full variable domain reads DAGVTQSPTHLIKTRGQQVTLRCSPKSGHDTVSWYQQALGQGPQFIFQYYEEEERQRGNFPDRFSGHQFPNYSSELNVNALLLGDSALYLCASSLRGPNQPQHFGDGTRLSIL.

V usage is TRBV4-1 and J usage is TRBJ1-5; 7 nucleotides match TRBD1. Losses at the gene ends were 3 bases for V and 1 base for J; bases not matched to a gene: 6. Germline V gene data show CDR1 as MGHRA and CDR2 as YSYEKL. CDR3 size: 16 residues. CDR3 amino acids: CASSHPTGISNQPQHF. The CDR3 nucleotides are TGCGCCAGCAGCCATCCGACAGGGATCAGCAATCAGCCCCAGCATTTT.

This chain uses TRBV6-2 or TRBV6-3 with TRBJ1-4; TRBD1 is a possible D gene (5 bases). The CDR3 spans 14 residues. With 5 bases removed from V and 8 bases from J, the gap between germline ends came to 15 bases. CDR1 is MNHEY and CDR2 is SVGEGT in the germline V gene. This CDR3 is CASSRTSGQEKLFF. The CDR3 DNA reads TGTGCCAGCAGTAGAACATCAGGGCAGGAAAAACTGTTTTTT.

This clone appeared a single time. The chain is built from TRBV3-1 (or the pseudogene TRBV3-2) and TRBJ1-2, with a tentative D call TRBD1 (5 bases). Germline V gene data show CDR1 as LGHDT and CDR2 as YNNKEL (reference sequence). The V gene lost 2 bases and the J gene lost 5 bases, with 9 bases spanning the gap. The CDR3 has 13 residues. CDR3 in amino acids: CASSQTGLYGYTF. For the CDR3, the DNA is TGTGCCAGCAGCCAAACAGGATTATATGGCTACACCTTC.

The chain carries TRBV5-1 and TRBJ2-1, with 8 bases identical to TRBD2. J gave up 7 bases and V 7 bases, and 19 bases lay outside the gene matches. This CDR3 has 17 amino acids. CDR1 and CDR2 (germline): SGHRS, YFSETQ. The CDR3 nucleotides are TGCGCCAGCTTTGACGGGGGGGCCACCGGGATTCGGAATGAGCAGTTCTTC. It codes for CASFDGGATGIRNEQFF.

Written as DNA, the CDR3 is TGCGCCAGCAGCCCAACAATACTACTAGCGGGAAGCACAGATACGCAGTATTTT. Translated: CASSPTILLAGSTDTQYF. This sequence joins TRBV4-3 and TRBJ2-3; 10 positions agree with TRBD2. The CDR3 spans 18 residues. V lost 4 bases and J lost 0; bases outside the gene matches: 10. Germline CDR1 reads LGHNA; CDR2 reads YSLEER.